The T cell receptor (beta chain) under discussion was sequenced for a study of T cell changes during pregnancy in multiple sclerosis. Sequencing was performed with immunoSEQ multiplex PCR; in TCRdb, only in-frame clones are kept and a portion is missing. This table has about 55,000 clones, 70% to 90% appearing once. V was trimmed by 1 base and J by 8 bases, leaving 10 bases between them. Per germline, CDR1 SGHNT and CDR2 YYREEE (reference sequence). The CDR3 is made up of 13 amino acids. The receptor was isolated from a female donor with multiple sclerosis, enrolled in a pregnancy study. V gene TRBV5-4 combines with J gene TRBJ2-1, with TRBD2 as a possible D gene (6 bases). The sequenced sample was CD4+ T cells from peripheral blood mononuclear cells, obtained in the first trimester of pregnancy. CDR3 loop: CASSLSSSDEQFF. The CDR3 DNA follows: TGTGCCAGCAGCTTGTCGTCTAGCGATGAGCAGTTCTTC.